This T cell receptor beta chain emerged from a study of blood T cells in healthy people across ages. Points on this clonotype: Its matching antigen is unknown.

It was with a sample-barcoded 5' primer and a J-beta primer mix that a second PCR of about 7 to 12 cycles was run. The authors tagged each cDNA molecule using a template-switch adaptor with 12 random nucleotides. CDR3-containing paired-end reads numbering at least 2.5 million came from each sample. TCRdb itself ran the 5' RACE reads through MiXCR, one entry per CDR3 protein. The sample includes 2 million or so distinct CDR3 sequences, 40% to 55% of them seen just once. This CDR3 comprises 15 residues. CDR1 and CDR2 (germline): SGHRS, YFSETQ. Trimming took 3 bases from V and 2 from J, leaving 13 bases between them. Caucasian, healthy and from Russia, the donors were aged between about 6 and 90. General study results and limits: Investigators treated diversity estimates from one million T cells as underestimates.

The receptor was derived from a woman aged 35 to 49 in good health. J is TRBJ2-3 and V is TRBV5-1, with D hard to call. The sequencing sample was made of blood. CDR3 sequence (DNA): TGCGCCAGCAGCTCAGAAAACATTTACACAGATACGCAGTATTTT. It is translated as CASSSENIYTDTQYF.